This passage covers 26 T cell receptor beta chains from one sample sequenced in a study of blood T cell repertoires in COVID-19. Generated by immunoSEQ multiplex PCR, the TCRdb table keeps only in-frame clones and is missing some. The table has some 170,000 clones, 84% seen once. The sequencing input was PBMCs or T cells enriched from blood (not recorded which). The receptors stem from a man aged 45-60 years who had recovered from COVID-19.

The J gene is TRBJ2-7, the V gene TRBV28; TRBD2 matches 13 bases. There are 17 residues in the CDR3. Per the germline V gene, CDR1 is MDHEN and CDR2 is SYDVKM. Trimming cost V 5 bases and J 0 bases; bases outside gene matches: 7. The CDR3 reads CASSPWGLAGSSYEQYF. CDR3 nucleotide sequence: TGTGCCAGCAGTCCCTGGGGACTAGCGGGGAGCTCCTACGAGCAGTACTTC.

The CDR3 protein is CASSRGTGLANTGELFF. As DNA, the CDR3 is TGTGCCAGCAGCCGAGGAACCGGACTAGCGAACACCGGGGAGCTGTTTTTT. The gene calls are TRBV3-1 (or the pseudogene TRBV3-2) and TRBJ2-2, with 7 bases matching TRBD2. The germline V gene has CDR1 LGHDT and CDR2 YNNKEL (reference sequence). The J segment lost 0 bases and the V segment lost 4 bases, leaving 8 bases of the junction unmatched. This CDR3 is built from 17 residues.

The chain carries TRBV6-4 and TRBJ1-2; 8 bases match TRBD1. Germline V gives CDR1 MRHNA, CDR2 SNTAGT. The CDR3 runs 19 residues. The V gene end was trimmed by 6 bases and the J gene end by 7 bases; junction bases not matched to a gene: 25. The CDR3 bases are TGTGCCAGCAGCCCCCTGTGGACTCATTCAGACAGGGGAATAGGTGGCTACACCTTC. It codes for CASSPLWTHSDRGIGGYTF.

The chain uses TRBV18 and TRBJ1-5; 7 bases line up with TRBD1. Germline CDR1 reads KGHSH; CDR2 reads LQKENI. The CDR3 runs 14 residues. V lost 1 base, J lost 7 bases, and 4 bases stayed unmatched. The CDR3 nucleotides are TGTGCCAGCTCACCACGACAGGGCGGCCAGCCCCAGCATTTT. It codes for CASSPRQGGQPQHF.

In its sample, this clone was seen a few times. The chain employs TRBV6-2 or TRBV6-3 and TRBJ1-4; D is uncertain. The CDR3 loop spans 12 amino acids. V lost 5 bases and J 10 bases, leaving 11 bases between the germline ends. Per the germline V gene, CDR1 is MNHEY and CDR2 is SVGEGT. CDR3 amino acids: CASSPEPGKLFF. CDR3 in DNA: TGTGCCAGCAGTCCCGAGCCGGGAAAACTGTTTTTT.

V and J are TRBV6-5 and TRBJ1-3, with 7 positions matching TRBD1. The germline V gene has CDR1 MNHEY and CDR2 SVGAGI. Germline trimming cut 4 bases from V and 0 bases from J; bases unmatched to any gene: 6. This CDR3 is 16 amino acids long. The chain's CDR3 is CASSFRGDNSGNTIYF. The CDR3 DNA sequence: TGTGCCAGCAGTTTCAGGGGGGACAACTCTGGAAACACCATATATTTT.

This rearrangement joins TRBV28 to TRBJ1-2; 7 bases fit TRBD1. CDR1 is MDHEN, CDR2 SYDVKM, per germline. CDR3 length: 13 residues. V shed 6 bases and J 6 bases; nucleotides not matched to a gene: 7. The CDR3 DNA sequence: TGTGCCAGCAGCCTACTTGACAGGGATGGCTACACCTTC. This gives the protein CASSLLDRDGYTF.

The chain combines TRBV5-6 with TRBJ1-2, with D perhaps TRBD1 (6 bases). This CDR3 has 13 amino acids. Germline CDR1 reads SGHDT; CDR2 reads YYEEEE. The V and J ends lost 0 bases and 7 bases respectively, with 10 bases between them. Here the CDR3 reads CASSLDGTRGYTF. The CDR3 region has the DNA TGTGCCAGCAGCTTGGATGGGACACGTGGCTACACCTTC. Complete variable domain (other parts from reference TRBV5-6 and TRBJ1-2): DAGVTQSPTHLIKTRGQQVTLRCSPKSGHDTVSWYQQALGQGPQFIFQYYEEEERQRGNFPDRFSGHQFPNYSSELNVNALLLGDSALYLCASSLDGTRGYTFGSGTRLTVV.

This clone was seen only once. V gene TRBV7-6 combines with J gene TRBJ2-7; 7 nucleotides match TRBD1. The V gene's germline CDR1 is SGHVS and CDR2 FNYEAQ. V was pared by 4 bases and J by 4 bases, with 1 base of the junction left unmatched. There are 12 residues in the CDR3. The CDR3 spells CASSSQGYEQYF. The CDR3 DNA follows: TGTGCCAGCAGCTCACAGGGGTACGAGCAGTACTTC.

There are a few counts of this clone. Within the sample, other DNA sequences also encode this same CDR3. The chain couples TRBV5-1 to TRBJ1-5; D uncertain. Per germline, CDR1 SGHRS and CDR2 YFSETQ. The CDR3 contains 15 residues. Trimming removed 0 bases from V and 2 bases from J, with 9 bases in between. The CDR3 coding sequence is TGCGCCAGCAGCTTGGAGGGAGATCGCAATCAGCCCCAGCATTTT. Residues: CASSLEGDRNQPQHF. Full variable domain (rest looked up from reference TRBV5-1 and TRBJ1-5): KAGVTQTPRYLIKTRGQQVTLSCSPISGHRSVSWYQQTPGQGLQFLFEYFSETQRNKGNFPGRFSGRQFSNSRSEMNVSTLELGDSALYLCASSLEGDRNQPQHFGDGTRLSIL.

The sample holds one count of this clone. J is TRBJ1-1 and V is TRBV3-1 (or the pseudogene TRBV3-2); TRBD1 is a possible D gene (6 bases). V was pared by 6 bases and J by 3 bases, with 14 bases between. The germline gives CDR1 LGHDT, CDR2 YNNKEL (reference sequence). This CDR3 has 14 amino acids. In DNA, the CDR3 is TGTGCCAGCAGTCGCTGGCAGGGGCACACTGAAGCTTTCTTT. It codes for CASSRWQGHTEAFF.

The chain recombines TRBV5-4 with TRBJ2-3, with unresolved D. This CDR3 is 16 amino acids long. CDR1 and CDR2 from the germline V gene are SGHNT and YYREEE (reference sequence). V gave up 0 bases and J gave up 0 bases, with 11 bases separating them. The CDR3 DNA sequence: TGTGCCAGCAGCTTGGATCCGGGTTCTAGCACAGATACGCAGTATTTT. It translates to CASSLDPGSSTDTQYF.

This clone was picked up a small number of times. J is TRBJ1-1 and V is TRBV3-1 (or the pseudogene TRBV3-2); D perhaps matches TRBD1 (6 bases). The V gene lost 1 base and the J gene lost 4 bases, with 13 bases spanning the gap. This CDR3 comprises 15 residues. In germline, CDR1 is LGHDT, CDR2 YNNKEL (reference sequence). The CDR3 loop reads CASSQAPVGGTEAFF. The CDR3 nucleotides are TGTGCCAGCAGCCAAGCCCCGGTAGGGGGCACTGAAGCTTTCTTT.

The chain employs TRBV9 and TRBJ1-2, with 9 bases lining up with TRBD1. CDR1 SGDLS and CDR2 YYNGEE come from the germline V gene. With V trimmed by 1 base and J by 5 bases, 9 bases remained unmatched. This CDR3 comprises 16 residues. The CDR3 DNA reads TGTGCCAGCAGCGTATGGTCGGGACAGGGATTATATGGCTACACCTTC. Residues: CASSVWSGQGLYGYTF.

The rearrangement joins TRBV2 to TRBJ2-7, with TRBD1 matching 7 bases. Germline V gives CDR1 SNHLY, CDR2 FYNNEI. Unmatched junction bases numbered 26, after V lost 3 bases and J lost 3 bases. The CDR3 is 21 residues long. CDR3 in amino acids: CASSEYRTGFFLPTPHYEQYF. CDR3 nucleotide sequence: TGTGCCAGCAGTGAGTATCGGACAGGATTCTTTTTACCCACTCCCCACTACGAGCAGTACTTC.

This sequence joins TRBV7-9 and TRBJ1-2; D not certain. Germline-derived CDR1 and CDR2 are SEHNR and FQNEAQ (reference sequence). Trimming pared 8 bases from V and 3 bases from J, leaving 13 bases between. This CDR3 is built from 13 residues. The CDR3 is CASFREEDYGYTF. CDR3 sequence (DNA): TGTGCCAGCTTCCGAGAGGAGGACTATGGCTACACCTTC.

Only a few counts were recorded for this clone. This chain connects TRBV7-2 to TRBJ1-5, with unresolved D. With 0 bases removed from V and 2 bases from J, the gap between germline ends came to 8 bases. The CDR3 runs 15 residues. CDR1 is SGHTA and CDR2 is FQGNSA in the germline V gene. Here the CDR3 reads CASSLAHTGNQPQHF. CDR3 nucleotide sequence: TGTGCCAGCAGCTTAGCGCACACCGGCAATCAGCCCCAGCATTTT.

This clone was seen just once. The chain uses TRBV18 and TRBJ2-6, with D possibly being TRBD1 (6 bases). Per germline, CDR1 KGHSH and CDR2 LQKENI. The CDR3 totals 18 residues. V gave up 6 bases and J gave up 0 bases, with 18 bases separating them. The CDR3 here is CASSGGQSFSSGANVLTF. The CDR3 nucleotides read TGTGCCAGCTCTGGAGGACAGTCATTCTCCTCTGGGGCCAACGTCCTGACTTTC. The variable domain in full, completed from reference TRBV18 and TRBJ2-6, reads NAGVMQNPRHLVRRRGQEARLRCSPMKGHSHVYWYRQLPEEGLKFMVYLQKENIIDESGMPKERFSAEFPKEGPSILRIQQVVRGDSAAYFCASSGGQSFSSGANVLTFGAGSRLTVL.

CDR3 protein: CASSTGTGRGYTF. As DNA, the CDR3 is TGTGCCAGCAGCACCGGGACAGGGCGTGGCTACACCTTC. The genes are TRBV7-9 and TRBJ1-2; 9 bases are shared with TRBD1. CDR3 length equals 13 residues. The J segment lost 7 bases and the V segment lost 5 bases, leaving 5 bases of the junction unmatched. CDR1 and CDR2 (germline): SEHNR, FQNEAQ (reference sequence).

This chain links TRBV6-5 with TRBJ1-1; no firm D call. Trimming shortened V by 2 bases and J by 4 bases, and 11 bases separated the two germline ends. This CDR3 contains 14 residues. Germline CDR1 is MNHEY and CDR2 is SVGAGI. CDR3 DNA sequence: TGTGCCAGCAGTTACAGCTCCGGGAGCACTGAAGCTTTCTTT. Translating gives CASSYSSGSTEAFF.

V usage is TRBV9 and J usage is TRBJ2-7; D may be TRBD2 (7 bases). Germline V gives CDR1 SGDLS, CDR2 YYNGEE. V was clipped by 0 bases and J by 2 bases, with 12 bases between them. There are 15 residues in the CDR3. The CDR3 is CASSVDWRGPYEQYF. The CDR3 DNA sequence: TGTGCCAGCAGCGTAGATTGGCGGGGGCCCTACGAGCAGTACTTC.

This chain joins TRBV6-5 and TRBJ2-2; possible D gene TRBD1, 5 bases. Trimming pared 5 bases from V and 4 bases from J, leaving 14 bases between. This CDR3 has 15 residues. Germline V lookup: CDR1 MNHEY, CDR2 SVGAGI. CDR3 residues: CASSLDIGVTGELFF. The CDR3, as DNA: TGTGCCAGCAGTCTTGATATAGGGGTCACCGGGGAGCTGTTTTTT.

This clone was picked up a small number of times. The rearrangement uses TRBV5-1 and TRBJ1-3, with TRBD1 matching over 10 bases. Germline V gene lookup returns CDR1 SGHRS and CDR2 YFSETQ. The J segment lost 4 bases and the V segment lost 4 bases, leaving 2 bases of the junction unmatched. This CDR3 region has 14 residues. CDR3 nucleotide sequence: TGCGCCAGCAGCCGGGACAGGGGAGGAAACACCATATATTTT. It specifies CASSRDRGGNTIYF.

The CDR3 protein is CASSSPPTTGLSGNTIYF. The CDR3 DNA sequence: TGTGCCAGCAGTTCCCCGCCTACGACAGGGTTATCTGGAAACACCATATATTTT. The chain is built from TRBV27 and TRBJ1-3; 7 nucleotides agree with TRBD1. Per the germline V gene, CDR1 is MNHEY and CDR2 is SMNVEV (reference sequence). V dropped 4 bases and J dropped 1; count of bases not matched to a gene: 13. This CDR3 has 18 residues.

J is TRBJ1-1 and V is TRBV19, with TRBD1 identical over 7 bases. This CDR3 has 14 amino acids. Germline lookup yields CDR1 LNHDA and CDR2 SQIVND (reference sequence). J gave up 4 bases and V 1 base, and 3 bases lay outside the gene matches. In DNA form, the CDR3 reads TGTGCCAGTAGTATAGCCACAGGGGTCACTGAAGCTTTCTTT. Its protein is CASSIATGVTEAFF.

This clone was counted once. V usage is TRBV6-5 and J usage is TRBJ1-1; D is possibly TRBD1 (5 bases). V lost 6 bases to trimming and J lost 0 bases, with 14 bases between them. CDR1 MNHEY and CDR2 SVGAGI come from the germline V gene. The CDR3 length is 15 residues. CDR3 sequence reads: CASSLRGTMNTEAFF. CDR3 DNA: TGTGCCAGCAGCCTACGGGGGACCATGAACACTGAAGCTTTCTTT.